The rows below give T cell receptor beta chains drawn from one sample of a study of shared clonotypes between healthy human individuals. TCRdb's copy holds only in-frame clones and misses some; the assay was immunoSEQ multiplex PCR. The table includes nearly 1,000,000 clones, approximately 76% detected once. Input material: memory CD4+ T cells sorted from blood. The receptors stem from a man aged 18 to 29 in good health. Each CDR3 is given with its conserved first and last residue. A D gene is named only where the DNA matches it firmly. Expanded clones are given a class, and other clones once, few, many or no size at all.

DNA	CDR3	V	D	J	size
TGTGCCAGCAGGGCTTACACAGGGTCGCGGGGCTACACCTTC	CASRAYTGSRGYTF	TRBV6-5	-	TRBJ1-2	-
TGTGCCAGCAACATGGCACAGGCAAACGAAAAACTGTTTTTT	CASNMAQANEKLFF	TRBV21-1	-	TRBJ1-4	-
TGCGCCAGCAGCTTGAAGGGCTACGAGCAGTACTTC	CASSLKGYEQYF	TRBV5-1	-	TRBJ2-7	-
TGTGCTAGTGCTAATTCCGGGAGCAGCATTCAGTACTTC	CASANSGSSIQYF	TRBV12-5	-	TRBJ2-4	once
TGTGCCAGTATCAGGAACACTGAAGCTTTCTTT	CASIRNTEAFF	TRBV6-5	-	TRBJ1-1	-
TGCAGCGTCCGCCCGGGAGTTACCTCCTACGAGCAGTACTTC	CSVRPGVTSYEQYF	TRBV29-1	-	TRBJ2-7	-
TGCGCCAGCAGCTTGCGTACAGGGAGGAACACCGGGGAGCTGTTTTTT	CASSLRTGRNTGELFF	TRBV5-1	-	TRBJ2-2	-
TGTGCCAGCAGCTCCTCTGACTGGAGTGGGACCCAGTACTTC	CASSSSDWSGTQYF	TRBV5-5	-	TRBJ2-5	-
TGTGCCAGCAGCGCCGGGACTAGCGGGGGGGCTGGAGATACGCAGTATTTT	CASSAGTSGGAGDTQYF	TRBV5-4	TRBD2	TRBJ2-3	-
TGTGCCAGCAGCTATGAGGTTACCGCTAACTATGGCTACACCTTC	CASSYEVTANYGYTF	TRBV5-4	-	TRBJ1-2	-
TGTGCCAGCAGCTTAGCCCAGGGTTTAAATGAAAAACTGTTTTTT	CASSLAQGLNEKLFF	TRBV7-6	-	TRBJ1-4	-
TGTGCCAGCAGCCCCCACTCCTTTAATCAGCCCCAGCATTTT	CASSPHSFNQPQHF	TRBV6-7	-	TRBJ1-5	once
TGCGCCAGCAGTGCGGGACAGGGGAGTACCTACGAGCAGTACTTC	CASSAGQGSTYEQYF	TRBV5-1	TRBD1	TRBJ2-7	-
TGTGCCAGCAGTCGCACAGGAGTTCATGGCTACGAGCAGTACTTC	CASSRTGVHGYEQYF	TRBV28	-	TRBJ2-7	-
TGTGCCAGCAGTGCGACTCTACAGGGGGCAAGGGGAAACACCATATATTTT	CASSATLQGARGNTIYF	TRBV25-1	TRBD1	TRBJ1-3	-
TGTGCCAGCAGTGTACAGGGGGGTGAGCAGTTCTTC	CASSVQGGEQFF	TRBV2	TRBD1	TRBJ2-1	-
TGTGCCAGCAGAGAACAGGGGGGGAACACTGAAGCTTTCTTT	CASREQGGNTEAFF	TRBV25-1	TRBD1	TRBJ1-1	-
TGTGCCTGCCAGAGGAATACGAACACCGGGGAGCTGTTTTTT	CACQRNTNTGELFF	TRBV30	-	TRBJ2-2	-
TGTGCCAGCAGCCGCCTTTTCGGGGGAGCGAACACCGGGGAGCTGTTTTTT	CASSRLFGGANTGELFF	TRBV7-6	-	TRBJ2-2	-
TGTGCCAGCTCACCACCACGAGCGGGGGGGTACAATGAGCAGTTCTTC	CASSPPRAGGYNEQFF	TRBV18	TRBD2	TRBJ2-1	-
TGTGCCAGCAGTGTTGGGACAGGGGGTGAAAAACTGTTTTTT	CASSVGTGGEKLFF	TRBV2	TRBD1	TRBJ1-4	many
TGTGCCAATTCTAAGGGGGGGAACACTGAAGCTTTCTTT	CANSKGGNTEAFF	TRBV5-6	-	TRBJ1-1	once
TGTGCCAGCAGCTTGATACAGGGGGCCTACGAGCAGTACTTC	CASSLIQGAYEQYF	TRBV5-6	TRBD1	TRBJ2-7	-
TGCGCCAGCAGCTTGGCCCCCAGCCCAAACAATGAGCAGTTCTTC	CASSLAPSPNNEQFF	TRBV5-1	-	TRBJ2-1	-
TGTGCCATGACTAGCGGGAGAGATACGCAGTATTTT	CAMTSGRDTQYF	TRBV30	TRBD2	TRBJ2-3	-
TGTGCCAGCAGTTACTCGCTCCGCTACACTGAAGCTTTCTTT	CASSYSLRYTEAFF	TRBV6-6	-	TRBJ1-1	-
TGTGCCAGCAGTACTAGCGGGGGCCCCTGGAATGAGCAGTTCTTC	CASSTSGGPWNEQFF	TRBV6-5	TRBD2	TRBJ2-1	-
TGTGCCAGCACCGGGACTTACACTGAAGCTTTCTTT	CASTGTYTEAFF	TRBV6-1	-	TRBJ1-1	few
TGTGCCAGTATCCAGACAGGGGGTACCACTGAAGCTTTCTTT	CASIQTGGTTEAFF	TRBV19	TRBD1	TRBJ1-1	-
TGTGCCAGCAGCTTCCCACACGGGACTGATTCCTACGAGCAGTACTTC	CASSFPHGTDSYEQYF	TRBV7-9	-	TRBJ2-7	-
TGTGCCAGCTCCTTGGCCAGCGGGACGGTCCTCAATGAGCAGTTCTTC	CASSLASGTVLNEQFF	TRBV7-2	TRBD2	TRBJ2-1	-